Shown below are 32 T cell receptor beta chains from a single sample sequenced in a study of cytomegalovirus exposure and HLA in healthy donors. 13 Jbeta primers and 60 Vbeta primers were used for the PCR. TCRdb's copy holds only in-frame clones and misses some; the assay was immunoSEQ multiplex PCR. The sample includes more than 150,000 clones, around 83% seen only once; the top ten take about 1.3%. The sample comprised PBMCs. The source of these receptors is a girl aged 2 to 10 in good health and CMV-seropositive.

This sequence joins TRBV19 and TRBJ1-1; D call uncertain. This CDR3 contains 13 residues. Germline CDR1 and CDR2: LNHDA and SQIVND (reference sequence). Trimming took 6 bases from V and 11 from J, leaving 19 bases between them. CDR3 bases: TGTGCCAGTAGAAACGCAGGCCGGTTTGAGGCTTTCTTT. It codes for CASRNAGRFEAFF.

The chain combines TRBV6-5 with TRBJ1-2; D may be TRBD1 (5 bases). The germline V gene encodes CDR1 MNHEY and CDR2 SVGAGI. V lost 2 bases and J lost 2, with 6 bases in between. The CDR3 length is 13 residues. CDR3 in DNA: TGTGCCAGCAGTTACGACAGCAACTATGGCTACACCTTC. Translated: CASSYDSNYGYTF.

The chain couples TRBV9 to TRBJ1-4; the D is unclear. V shed 5 bases and J shed 2 bases, with 10 bases lying between them. The germline V gene encodes CDR1 SGDLS and CDR2 YYNGEE. This CDR3 region has 14 residues. CDR3 DNA: TGTGCCAGCAGTTTCGGGAATACTAATGAAAAACTGTTTTTT. Encoded protein: CASSFGNTNEKLFF.

This clone was detected once. This chain links TRBV7-2 with TRBJ2-3, with 15 bases fitting TRBD2. This CDR3 spans 17 amino acids. With 4 bases clipped from V and 1 base from J, the junction kept 3 bases outside the gene matches. The germline gives CDR1 SGHTA, CDR2 FQGNSA. CDR3 nucleotide sequence: TGTGCCAGCAGCTCTAGGACTAGCGGGGGGGGCACAGATACGCAGTATTTT. It codes for CASSSRTSGGGTDTQYF.

The chain joins TRBV27 to TRBJ2-3; 8 bases align to TRBD2. J gave up 6 bases and V 6 bases, and 2 bases lay outside the gene matches. This CDR3 has 12 amino acids. The germline V gene encodes CDR1 MNHEY and CDR2 SMNVEV (reference sequence). For the CDR3, the DNA is TGTGCCAGCAGGACTAGCGTGGATACGCAGTATTTT. It codes for CASRTSVDTQYF.

The chain combines TRBV5-3 with TRBJ1-2; 8 positions match TRBD1. TRBV5-3 is an ORF, and what it does is uncertain. With V trimmed by 2 bases and J by 3 bases, 9 bases remained unmatched. CDR3 length: 16 residues. The CDR3 coding sequence is TGTGCCAGAAGCTTCCCGGGACAGGTTATCGACTATGGCTACACCTTC. Its protein product is CARSFPGQVIDYGYTF.

The chain carries TRBV2 and TRBJ2-7, with TRBD1 identical over 9 bases. CDR3 length: 15 amino acids. Germline CDR1 and CDR2: SNHLY and FYNNEI. With V trimmed by 9 bases and J by 4 bases, 13 bases remained unmatched. CDR3 DNA: TGTGCCAGGGGGAGAGGACAGGGGATATTATACGAGCAGTACTTC. Protein product: CARGRGQGILYEQYF.

The chain combines TRBV5-5 with TRBJ1-2; D not resolved. CDR1 is SGHKS, CDR2 YYEKEE, per germline (reference sequence). The CDR3 has 16 amino acids. The V gene lost 0 bases and the J gene lost 0 bases, with 12 bases spanning the gap. The CDR3 DNA reads TGTGCCAGCAGCTTGGAGAGTTTGAGAGCTAACTATGGCTACACCTTC. Translated: CASSLESLRANYGYTF.

The rearrangement links TRBV5-1 to TRBJ2-2; TRBD2 matches 7 bases. V shed 0 bases and J 5 bases; nucleotides not matched to a gene: 10. The CDR3 is 17 residues long. Germline assignment: CDR1 SGHRS and CDR2 YFSETQ. For the CDR3, the DNA is TGCGCCAGCAGCTTGGCCTCAACGGGGGGTTCAACCGGGGAGCTGTTTTTT. Encoded protein: CASSLASTGGSTGELFF. Drawing the rest from reference TRBV5-1 and TRBJ2-2, the complete variable domain is KAGVTQTPRYLIKTRGQQVTLSCSPISGHRSVSWYQQTPGQGLQFLFEYFSETQRNKGNFPGRFSGRQFSNSRSEMNVSTLELGDSALYLCASSLASTGGSTGELFFGEGSRLTVL.

J is TRBJ2-7 and V is TRBV14, with D possibly matching TRBD2 (6 bases). This CDR3 contains 13 residues. Germline lookup yields CDR1 SGHDN and CDR2 FVKESK. V gave up 0 bases and J gave up 3 bases, with 6 bases separating them. CDR3 residues: CASSQEGGYEQYF. Written as DNA, the CDR3 is TGTGCCAGCAGCCAAGAGGGGGGCTACGAGCAGTACTTC.

The chain carries TRBV7-8 and TRBJ2-1, with 7 nucleotides matching TRBD2. The CDR3 spans 15 residues. Germline V gene lookup returns CDR1 SGHVS and CDR2 FQNEAQ. V shed 4 bases, J shed 8 bases, and the junction held 11 bases outside the gene matches. In DNA form, the CDR3 reads TGTGCCAGCAGCTCCCCCCCGCGGGGGACGGATGAGCAGTTCTTC. It encodes CASSSPPRGTDEQFF.

The gene calls are TRBV28 and TRBJ2-2, with a possible D match to TRBD1 (6 bases). The CDR3 runs 15 residues. Between the trimmed V and J ends, which lost 6 bases and 1 base, there was a span of 12 bases. The germline gives CDR1 MDHEN, CDR2 SYDVKM. The DNA of the CDR3 is TGTGCCAGCAGAACCAGGACAGTGAACACCGGGGAGCTGTTTTTT. Residues: CASRTRTVNTGELFF.

The gene calls are TRBV5-1 and TRBJ1-1, with 8 bases identical to TRBD1. V lost 4 bases and J lost 7; bases outside the gene matches: 6. Germline values: CDR1 SGHRS, CDR2 YFSETQ. This CDR3 spans 13 amino acids. The CDR3 spells CASSPGQANEAFF. The CDR3 DNA follows: TGCGCCAGCAGCCCGGGACAGGCTAATGAAGCTTTCTTT.

The V call is TRBV7-9, the J call TRBJ2-5, with D maybe TRBD2 (6 bases). The V and J ends lost 1 base and 5 bases respectively, with 11 bases between them. The CDR3 has 14 amino acids. From germline, CDR1 is SEHNR and CDR2 FQNEAQ (reference sequence). The CDR3: CASSLVGSAETQYF. CDR3 coding DNA: TGTGCCAGCAGCTTAGTCGGGAGTGCCGAGACCCAGTACTTC.

The chain employs TRBV2 and TRBJ2-1; D unresolved. Germline lookup yields CDR1 SNHLY and CDR2 FYNNEI. V lost 7 bases and J lost 8, with 12 bases in between. CDR3 length: 12 residues. The CDR3 bases are TGTGCCAGCAAAACCCTTAGCCATGAGCAGTTCTTC. This encodes CASKTLSHEQFF.

The CDR3: CASSYSRQSSYEQYF. CDR3 sequence (DNA): TGTGCCAGCAGTTACTCAAGACAGTCTTCCTACGAGCAGTACTTC. V usage is TRBV6-5 and J usage is TRBJ2-7; tentatively, D is TRBD1 (5 bases). V lost 0 bases, J lost 1 base, and 10 bases lay in between. The CDR3 runs to 15 residues. Germline assignment: CDR1 MNHEY and CDR2 SVGAGI.

The CDR3 here is CASSFWTLESSYEQYF. The CDR3 bases are TGTGCCAGCAGTTTTTGGACACTGGAAAGCTCCTACGAGCAGTACTTC. The chain is built from TRBV28 and TRBJ2-7, with D maybe TRBD1 (5 bases). The CDR3 length is 16 residues. Germline CDR1 and CDR2: MDHEN and SYDVKM. Trimming removed 3 bases at V and 0 bases at J, with 15 bases between. The entire variable domain, with the rest obtained from reference TRBV28 and TRBJ2-7, is as follows: DVKVTQSSRYLVKRTGEKVFLECVQDMDHENMFWYRQDPGLGLRLIYFSYDVKMKEKGDIPEGYSVSREKKERFSLILESASTNQTSMYLCASSFWTLESSYEQYFGPGTRLTVT.

The chain has TRBV5-4 and TRBJ1-1; D is undetermined. V was cut by 0 bases and J by 0 bases, with 9 bases left in between. CDR3 length equals 15 residues. CDR1 and CDR2 (germline): SGHNT, YYREEE (reference sequence). Written as DNA, the CDR3 is TGTGCCAGCAGCTTGGGGGCCGGGGTGAACACTGAAGCTTTCTTT. This codes for CASSLGAGVNTEAFF.

Details on this clone: Germline is not matched at one junction end, which may reflect a read error. This rearrangement joins TRBV6-1 to TRBJ2-1, with TRBD2 matching over 13 bases. Germline V gene data show CDR1 as MNHNS and CDR2 as SASEGT. This CDR3 spans 15 amino acids. Written as DNA, the CDR3 is TGTGCCAGCAGGGAAGGGACTAGCGGGAACAATGAGCAGTTCTTC. It encodes CASREGTSGNNEQFF.

The chain recombines TRBV7-6 with TRBJ2-7, with 7 bases identical to TRBD2. The CDR3 extends over 16 amino acids. With 6 bases clipped from V and 4 bases from J, the junction kept 15 bases outside the gene matches. In germline, CDR1 is SGHVS, CDR2 FNYEAQ. The chain's CDR3 is CASSSGTGTTHYEQYF. The CDR3 DNA reads as TGTGCCAGCAGTTCCGGCACCGGGACTACTCATTACGAGCAGTACTTC.

V usage is TRBV5-1 and J usage is TRBJ2-3; 7 bases fit TRBD2. Germline CDR1 and CDR2: SGHRS and YFSETQ. The CDR3 spans 18 residues. V shed 3 bases, J shed 5 bases, and the junction held 18 bases outside the gene matches. CDR3 sequence (DNA): TGCGCCAGCAGCTCTACCCCCCGGAGTAGCGGGTGGGGAGATACGCAGTATTTT. This codes for CASSSTPRSSGWGDTQYF. The full variable domain, completed using reference TRBV5-1 and TRBJ2-3, is KAGVTQTPRYLIKTRGQQVTLSCSPISGHRSVSWYQQTPGQGLQFLFEYFSETQRNKGNFPGRFSGRQFSNSRSEMNVSTLELGDSALYLCASSSTPRSSGWGDTQYFGPGTRLTVL.

V gene TRBV13 combines with J gene TRBJ1-2; D is unclear. Germline V lookup: CDR1 PRHDT, CDR2 FYEKMQ (reference sequence). V lost 4 bases and J 3 bases, leaving 12 bases between the germline ends. The CDR3 runs to 14 residues. Here the CDR3 DNA reads TGTGCCAGCAGCTCAAGCCGGGAGCACTATGGCTACACCTTC. It encodes CASSSSREHYGYTF.

Only a few counts were recorded for this clone. This sequence joins TRBV2 and TRBJ1-4; possible D gene TRBD1, 6 bases. The germline V gene has CDR1 SNHLY and CDR2 FYNNEI. The CDR3 is 16 residues long. Trimming removed 6 bases at V and 0 bases at J, with 14 bases between. The CDR3 spells CASSRQATTTNEKLFF. The CDR3 DNA follows: TGTGCCAGCAGCAGACAGGCCACTACAACTAATGAAAAACTGTTTTTT.

The chain couples TRBV14 to TRBJ1-2, with TRBD1 identical over 10 bases. This CDR3 has 14 residues. Trimming removed 4 bases from V and 4 bases from J; junction bases left unmatched: 3. Germline CDR1 is SGHDN and CDR2 is FVKESK. The CDR3 protein is CASSPRTGGYGYTF. The CDR3 nucleotides are TGTGCCAGCAGCCCCCGGACAGGGGGCTATGGCTACACCTTC.

The V call is TRBV11-2, the J call TRBJ2-3; 7 nucleotides align to TRBD1. Trimming cost V 5 bases and J 0 bases; bases outside gene matches: 8. The CDR3 consists of 16 residues. Germline loops: CDR1 SGHAT, CDR2 FQNNGV. The CDR3 reads CASSRSWDSSTDTQYF. The CDR3 region has the DNA TGTGCCAGCAGCAGAAGCTGGGACAGCAGCACAGATACGCAGTATTTT.

The chain uses TRBV5-1 and TRBJ2-3; TRBD2 matches 16 bases. Trimming took 2 bases from V and 2 from J; bases not matched to a gene: 5. Germline loops: CDR1 SGHRS, CDR2 YFSETQ. This CDR3 region has 18 residues. DNA of the CDR3: TGCGCCAGCAGCTTTGGGGGACTAGCGGGAGGGTACACAGATACGCAGTATTTT. This codes for CASSFGGLAGGYTDTQYF.

This clone was detected only a few times. The V call is TRBV6-6, the J call TRBJ1-5; maybe TRBD1 (5 bases). Germline V lookup: CDR1 MNHNY, CDR2 SVGAGI (reference sequence). This CDR3 comprises 14 residues. Trimming removed 2 bases from V and 6 bases from J, with 11 bases in between. CDR3 sequence reads: CASSYLGAVQPQHF. The CDR3 nucleotides are TGTGCCAGCAGTTACCTAGGGGCGGTTCAGCCCCAGCATTTT.

This chain links TRBV27 with TRBJ1-2; perhaps TRBD1 as D (5 bases). The V and J ends lost 2 bases and 0 bases respectively, with 7 bases between them. CDR3 length equals 14 residues. Germline V gives CDR1 MNHEY, CDR2 SMNVEV (reference sequence). DNA of the CDR3: TGTGCCAGCAGTTTAAGGGGTCCTAACTATGGCTACACCTTC. This translates into CASSLRGPNYGYTF.

The CDR3 DNA reads as TGTGCCACCAACCCGAGGACAGGGGGCTCTGGAAACACCATATATTTT. This gives the protein CATNPRTGGSGNTIYF. V is TRBV10-3 and J is TRBJ1-3, with 10 bases identical to TRBD1. In germline, CDR1 is ENHRY, CDR2 SYGVKD. CDR3 length equals 16 residues. V was pared by 10 bases and J by 0 bases, with 9 bases of the junction left unmatched.

CDR3 protein: CASAHQVYSNQPQHF. CDR3 in DNA: TGTGCCAGCGCCCACCAGGTCTATAGCAATCAGCCCCAGCATTTT. The rearrangement joins TRBV28 to TRBJ1-5; D gene uncertain. This CDR3 comprises 15 residues. Between the trimmed V and J ends, which lost 8 bases and 0 bases, there was a span of 14 bases. Germline CDR1 is MDHEN and CDR2 is SYDVKM.

This clone was seen once. The chain carries TRBV30 and TRBJ2-2; 9 bases map to TRBD2. The germline V gene encodes CDR1 GTSNPN and CDR2 SVGIG (reference sequence). The CDR3 loop spans 14 amino acids. V gave up 4 bases and J gave up 5 bases; unmatched junction bases: 5. The CDR3 spells CAWILAGATGELFF. In DNA, the CDR3 is TGTGCCTGGATTTTAGCGGGAGCTACCGGGGAGCTGTTTTTT. Variable domain in full (rest from reference TRBV30 and TRBJ2-2): SQTIHQWPATLVQPVGSPLSLECTVEGTSNPNLYWYRQAAGRGLQLLFYSVGIGQISSEVPQNLSASRPQDRQFILSSKKLLLSDSGFYLCAWILAGATGELFFGEGSRLTVL.

V is TRBV5-1 and J is TRBJ1-5, with D possibly matching TRBD1 (6 bases). The CDR3 runs 14 residues. Trimming removed 2 bases at V and 1 base at J, with 7 bases between. CDR1 and CDR2 from the germline V gene are SGHRS and YFSETQ. In DNA form, the CDR3 reads TGCGCCAGCAGCTTAACAGGGAGCAATCAGCCCCAGCATTTT. It encodes CASSLTGSNQPQHF.